The 13 T cell receptor beta chains below come from one sample, sequenced in a study of Tregs in tolerant kidney transplant recipients. Only in-frame clones appear in the TCRdb table, and some are missing; sequencing was by immunoSEQ multiplex PCR. This table holds about 110,000 clones, 85% to 90% found once. The specimen comprised CD4+ T cells from blood, sampled before the transplant. The receptors originated from a human donor who received a combined kidney and bone marrow transplant.

The chain is built from TRBV2 and TRBJ2-3, with 13 nucleotides matching TRBD2. Germline lookup yields CDR1 SNHLY and CDR2 FYNNEI. The CDR3 extends over 17 amino acids. V lost 5 bases to trimming and J lost 1 base; unmatched junction nucleotides: 6. As DNA, the CDR3 is TGTGCCAGCAGTAGGACTAGCGGGAGTCTTGGCACAGATACGCAGTATTTT. Its translation is CASSRTSGSLGTDTQYF.

V is TRBV5-6 and J is TRBJ1-4, with D tentatively TRBD1 (6 bases). Germline V gene lookup returns CDR1 SGHDT and CDR2 YYEEEE. V lost 0 bases to trimming and J lost 7 bases, with 19 bases between them. CDR3 length equals 17 residues. CDR3 sequence reads: CASSLAGGAFPGEKLFF. In DNA form, the CDR3 reads TGTGCCAGCAGCTTGGCGGGGGGCGCCTTCCCCGGTGAAAAACTGTTTTTT. The whole variable domain, filled in from reference TRBV5-6 and TRBJ1-4, reads DAGVTQSPTHLIKTRGQQVTLRCSPKSGHDTVSWYQQALGQGPQFIFQYYEEEERQRGNFPDRFSGHQFPNYSSELNVNALLLGDSALYLCASSLAGGAFPGEKLFFGSGTQLSVL.

J is TRBJ1-4 and V is TRBV11-2, with D possibly matching TRBD1 (5 bases). Trimming pared 4 bases from V and 0 bases from J, leaving 12 bases between. Germline CDR1 SGHAT, CDR2 FQNNGV. The CDR3 is 16 amino acids. The CDR3 here is CASSSKGHATNEKLFF. CDR3 nucleotide sequence: TGTGCCAGCAGCTCTAAGGGGCATGCAACTAATGAAAAACTGTTTTTT.

The chain links TRBV6-5 to TRBJ1-3, with D perhaps TRBD1 (5 bases). Germline V gives CDR1 MNHEY, CDR2 SVGAGI. The CDR3 totals 16 residues. The V end was cut by 2 bases, the J end by 0 bases, with 11 bases between. CDR3 DNA: TGTGCCAGCAGTTACGGGGCGAGGCCCTCTGGAAACACCATATATTTT. Its translation: CASSYGARPSGNTIYF.

V usage is TRBV23-1 and J usage is TRBJ2-6, with 7 bases identical to TRBD2. TRBV23-1 falls under the ORF class, with uncertain function. Trimming removed 4 bases from V and 1 base from J; junction bases left unmatched: 7. This CDR3 contains 17 residues. CDR3 sequence: CASSLRGGRSGANVLTF. In DNA form, the CDR3 reads TGCGCCAGCAGTCTCCGGGGAGGGAGATCTGGGGCCAACGTCCTGACTTTC.

The chain employs TRBV28 and TRBJ2-7; the D gene is possibly TRBD2 (6 bases). Trimming removed 9 bases at V and 4 bases at J, with 22 bases between. This CDR3 has 15 residues. Germline lookup yields CDR1 MDHEN and CDR2 SYDVKM. The CDR3 DNA reads TGTGCCAGTGGGGAGAATTGGGACTTCTGGTACGAGCAGTACTTC. This gives the protein CASGENWDFWYEQYF.

The chain links TRBV7-9 to TRBJ1-5; D remains ambiguous. Germline lookup yields CDR1 SEHNR and CDR2 FQNEAQ (reference sequence). The CDR3 runs to 13 residues. The V end lost 4 bases, the J end lost 1 base, and 5 bases lay between the germline ends. Here the CDR3 DNA reads TGTGCCAGCAGCTACCAGAGCAATCAGCCCCAGCATTTT. It is translated as CASSYQSNQPQHF.

The chain has TRBV7-8 and TRBJ2-3; weak D call: TRBD2 (6 bases). The germline V and J ends were trimmed by 5 bases and 2 bases, with 14 bases remaining between them. The CDR3 extends over 15 amino acids. Per the germline V gene, CDR1 is SGHVS and CDR2 is FQNEAQ. The CDR3 sequence is CASSLGGWNTDTQYF. The CDR3 nucleotides read TGTGCCAGCAGCCTTGGGGGGTGGAACACAGATACGCAGTATTTT.

The V and J genes are TRBV19 and TRBJ1-4; TRBD1 is a possible D gene (6 bases). The CDR3 contains 16 residues. Germline lookup yields CDR1 LNHDA and CDR2 SQIVND (reference sequence). The germline V and J ends were trimmed by 2 bases and 7 bases, with 17 bases remaining between them. CDR3 DNA: TGTGCCAGTAGTATAAGTGCCGGGACAACCGGTGAAAAACTGTTTTTT. Translated, it gives CASSISAGTTGEKLFF.

V is TRBV2 and J is TRBJ1-1; 7 bases map to TRBD1. The CDR3 contains 16 residues. Trimming took 6 bases from V and 5 from J; bases not matched to a gene: 15. CDR1 and CDR2 (germline): SNHLY, FYNNEI. CDR3 protein: CASRSNRGISETEAFF. CDR3 DNA: TGTGCCAGCAGATCAAACAGGGGAATCTCGGAAACTGAAGCTTTCTTT.

This chain connects TRBV7-2 to TRBJ1-1; D is uncertain. The length of the CDR3 is 14 residues. CDR1 is SGHTA and CDR2 is FQGNSA in the germline V gene. V gave up 2 bases and J gave up 5 bases, with 12 bases separating them. In nucleotides, the CDR3 is TGTGCCAGCAGCTTAATTGCGGGAACGACTGAAGCTTTCTTT. As protein: CASSLIAGTTEAFF.

The rearrangement joins TRBV6-6 to TRBJ1-2, with 7 bases fitting TRBD1. CDR3 length equals 13 residues. Germline trimming cut 6 bases from V and 4 bases from J; bases unmatched to any gene: 5. Germline V gene sequence: CDR1 MNHNY, CDR2 SVGAGI (reference sequence). The CDR3 here is CASSRDSGYGYTF. CDR3 nucleotide sequence: TGTGCCAGCAGCCGGGACAGCGGCTATGGCTACACCTTC.

The chain links TRBV5-1 to TRBJ1-4; TRBD1 matches at 9 bases. The germline V gene has CDR1 SGHRS and CDR2 YFSETQ. The CDR3 has 15 amino acids. Losses at the gene ends were 4 bases for V and 4 bases for J; bases not matched to a gene: 5. CDR3: CASSGQGNINEKLFF. For the CDR3, the DNA is TGCGCCAGCAGCGGACAGGGGAACATTAATGAAAAACTGTTTTTT. Variable domain in full (rest from reference TRBV5-1 and TRBJ1-4): KAGVTQTPRYLIKTRGQQVTLSCSPISGHRSVSWYQQTPGQGLQFLFEYFSETQRNKGNFPGRFSGRQFSNSRSEMNVSTLELGDSALYLCASSGQGNINEKLFFGSGTQLSVL.